This paragraph covers one T cell receptor beta chain sequence. Its antigen is unidentified. The data stem from a study of PD-1 blockade in classical Hodgkin lymphoma. Study findings and constraints: Possibly reflecting disease activity or prior therapy, repertoire differences have causes that remain undefined. Anyone who began nivolumab under 1 year after ASCT was excluded. Baseline diversity resembling that of newly diagnosed patients was seen in complete responders.

Using immunoSEQ multiplex PCR, the repertoire was profiled, and TCRdb retains in-frame clones only, with some absent. The sample includes tens of thousands of clones, more than 85% of them seen just once. Germline CDR1 and CDR2: MNHNS and SASEGT. The CDR3 extends over 13 amino acids. V was pared by 4 bases and J by 5 bases, with 12 bases between. Following autologous stem cell transplantation, relapse occurred in every patient, and exposure to brentuximab vedotin varied. The sample here was peripheral blood mononuclear cells (PBMCs), taken at baseline. The chain employs TRBV6-1 and TRBJ2-7; the D is unclear. The TCR sequence derives from a human donor with classical Hodgkin lymphoma. The CDR3 reads CASSALRRDEQYF. In DNA form, the CDR3 reads TGTGCCAGCAGTGCCTTGAGGCGAGACGAGCAGTACTTC.